A single sample gave rise to the 26 T cell receptor beta chains below, sequenced in a study of T cells after yellow fever vaccination. From the 5' RACE reads, TCRdb called clonotypes with MiXCR, one entry per CDR3 protein. This sample carries a few hundred thousand distinct CDR3 sequences, about 10% of them seen once, and the ten largest clones take over 3%. The sample consisted of CD4+ T cells sorted from PBMCs, taken 5 days after the yellow fever booster vaccination. These receptors were collected from a man aged 18 to 29 who received the YFV17D yellow fever vaccine.

The chain joins TRBV7-2 to TRBJ1-2; D not resolved. Trimming took 6 bases from V and 2 from J, leaving 13 bases between them. Germline V gene data show CDR1 as SGHTA and CDR2 as FQGNSA. CDR3 length: 14 residues. The CDR3 loop is CASSPGPGNYGYTF. In DNA form, the CDR3 reads TGTGCCAGCAGTCCTGGGCCGGGGAACTATGGCTACACCTTC.

In this sample, this clonotype turned up many times. CDR3 DNA: TGTGCCAGCACCCTCAGCCCAGAGACCCAGTACTTC. Translation: CASTLSPETQYF. J is TRBJ2-5 and V is TRBV12-3 or TRBV12-4, with D hard to call. The CDR3 consists of 12 residues. Trimming took off 7 bases at V and 4 bases at J, with 10 bases between the two ends.

This clonotype was seen many times. This chain joins TRBV5-4 and TRBJ2-3, with D perhaps being TRBD1 or TRBD2 (6 bases each). The germline gives CDR1 SGHNT, CDR2 YYREEE (reference sequence). CDR3 size: 14 residues. V lost 2 bases, J lost 10 bases, and 17 bases lay in between. CDR3: CASSFPGGPGSQYF. CDR3 DNA sequence: TGTGCCAGCAGCTTTCCTGGGGGGCCGGGATCGCAGTATTTT.

This clonotype appeared many times. The rearrangement joins TRBV7-8 to TRBJ2-7; maybe TRBD2 (5 bases). Germline CDR1 is SGHVS and CDR2 is FQNEAQ. Trimming stripped 5 bases from V and 3 bases from J, with 17 bases between. This CDR3 region has 15 residues. CDR3 sequence (DNA): TGTGCCAGCAGCCTCCCGGGGTATGCCGACTACGAGCAGTACTTC. Its translation: CASSLPGYADYEQYF.

This clonotype was observed a few times. The rearrangement joins TRBV2 to TRBJ2-2, with 10 bases matching TRBD2. The germline CDR1 and CDR2 sequences are SNHLY and FYNNEI. With V trimmed by 6 bases and J by 6 bases, 7 bases remained unmatched. This CDR3 has 15 residues. The DNA of the CDR3 is TGTGCCAGCAGCGCCCGAAGCGGGGGGGCCGGGGAGCTGTTTTTT. Translated: CASSARSGGAGELFF.

A few counts support this clonotype. The chain uses TRBV10-3 and TRBJ2-1, with TRBD2 matching 7 bases. Germline lookup yields CDR1 ENHRY and CDR2 SYGVKD. The V and J ends lost 10 bases and 7 bases, in that order; junction bases with no gene match: 10. CDR3 size: 13 residues. CDR3 DNA: TGTGCCACCCGGGCTAGCGGTCGTAATGAGCAGTTCTTC. Its protein product is CATRASGRNEQFF.

This clonotype appeared many times. This chain joins TRBV12-3 or TRBV12-4 and TRBJ2-1, with a possible D match to TRBD1 (6 bases). V lost 4 bases, J lost 4 bases, and 14 bases lay in between. This CDR3 has 15 residues. CDR3 in amino acids: CASSSGTTPYNEQFF. CDR3 nucleotide sequence: TGTGCCAGCAGTTCCGGGACAACCCCGTACAATGAGCAGTTCTTC.

A few counts support this clonotype. The CDR3 reads CASSAFHSFIYEQYV. CDR3 bases: TGTGCCAGCAGTGCTTTTCATTCCTTTATATACGAGCAGTACGTC. The chain joins TRBV6-1 to TRBJ2-7; unclear D gene. CDR1 and CDR2 from the germline V gene are MNHNS and SASEGT. There are 15 residues in the CDR3. Trimming cost V 4 bases and J 4 bases, with 17 bases left between them.

Only a few counts were recorded for this clonotype. The J gene is TRBJ2-7, the V gene TRBV11-2; 9 nucleotides agree with TRBD2. Germline CDR1 is SGHAT and CDR2 is FQNNGV. The V segment lost 6 bases and the J segment 2 bases; nucleotides outside the gene matches: 8. This CDR3 comprises 15 residues. CDR3 nucleotides: TGTGCCAGCAGTATCCAGTCTAGCGGGGCCTACGAGCAGTACTTC. This codes for CASSIQSSGAYEQYF.

The chain links TRBV6-1 to TRBJ1-2, with 8 nucleotides matching TRBD1. Germline V gene data show CDR1 as MNHNS and CDR2 as SASEGT. This CDR3 spans 15 amino acids. Trimming cost V 1 base and J 6 bases; bases outside gene matches: 7. CDR3 sequence: CASSEDWQGANGYTF. The CDR3 region has the DNA TGTGCCAGCAGTGAAGACTGGCAGGGGGCCAATGGCTACACCTTC.

This clonotype was seen a few times. V is TRBV7-9 and J is TRBJ1-2; D uncertain. The CDR3 is 15 amino acids. V lost 1 base and J lost 7, with 16 bases in between. CDR1 and CDR2 (germline): SEHNR, FQNEAQ (reference sequence). The CDR3 nucleotides are TGTGCCAGCAGCTTAGGAGAGATCCAATCTGGTGGCTACACCTTC. Amino acids: CASSLGEIQSGGYTF.

The chain carries TRBV28 and TRBJ1-1; D unresolved. This CDR3 is built from 11 residues. Between the trimmed V and J ends, which lost 6 bases and 12 bases, there was a span of 14 bases. The germline V gene has CDR1 MDHEN and CDR2 SYDVKM. The CDR3 region has the DNA TGTGCCAGCAGCCAAGACCGGGTGTCTTTCTTT. It yields the protein CASSQDRVSFF. The whole variable domain, filled in from reference TRBV28 and TRBJ1-1, reads DVKVTQSSRYLVKRTGEKVFLECVQDMDHENMFWYRQDPGLGLRLIYFSYDVKMKEKGDIPEGYSVSREKKERFSLILESASTNQTSMYLCASSQDRVSFFGQGTRLTVV.

The chain is built from TRBV5-4 and TRBJ2-5, with 7 bases aligning to TRBD1. V lost 3 bases to trimming and J lost 0 bases; unmatched junction nucleotides: 5. This CDR3 has 15 amino acids. The V gene's germline CDR1 is SGHNT and CDR2 YYREEE (reference sequence). CDR3: CASSSAGTDQETQYF. CDR3 nucleotide sequence: TGTGCCAGCAGCTCGGCCGGGACAGACCAAGAGACCCAGTACTTC. The full variable domain, its missing parts supplied by reference TRBV5-4 and TRBJ2-5, is ETGVTQSPTHLIKTRGQQVTLRCSSQSGHNTVSWYQQALGQGPQFIFQYYREEENGRGNFPPRFSGLQFPNYSSELNVNALELDDSALYLCASSSAGTDQETQYFGPGTRLLVL.

The J gene is TRBJ2-3, the V gene TRBV9; weak D call: TRBD2 (6 bases). Deletions cut 0 bases from V and 4 bases from J, with 18 bases between. The CDR3 has 17 residues. From germline, CDR1 is SGDLS and CDR2 YYNGEE. CDR3 protein: CASSVAPPGLMADTQYF. For the CDR3, the DNA is TGTGCCAGCAGCGTAGCTCCTCCGGGACTCATGGCAGATACGCAGTATTTT.

This rearrangement joins TRBV20-1 to TRBJ2-3, with TRBD2 identical over 8 bases. The length of the CDR3 is 13 residues. With 5 bases clipped from V and 2 bases from J, the junction kept 3 bases outside the gene matches. Germline V gene sequence: CDR1 DFQATT, CDR2 SNEGSKA (reference sequence). The CDR3 bases are TGCAGTGCTGTAGCGGGGACCACAGATACGCAGTATTTT. This encodes CSAVAGTTDTQYF.

This clonotype was detected a few times. The chain is built from TRBV2 and TRBJ2-5, with 10 bases that match TRBD2. The CDR3 totals 14 residues. In germline, CDR1 is SNHLY, CDR2 FYNNEI. V dropped 11 bases and J dropped 4; count of bases not matched to a gene: 10. In DNA form, the CDR3 reads TGTGCCGGGAAGGAAGCGGGGGGGCCAGAGACCCAGTACTTC. It codes for CAGKEAGGPETQYF.

This clonotype occurred a few times. The rearrangement links TRBV18 to TRBJ1-4; no definite D call. Germline assignment: CDR1 KGHSH and CDR2 LQKENI. Deletions cut 0 bases from V and 7 bases from J, with 12 bases between. This CDR3 comprises 15 residues. CDR3 in DNA: TGTGCCAGCTCACCACCTTCAGAGGGATTTGAAAAACTGTTTTTT. It yields the protein CASSPPSEGFEKLFF.

The sample holds a few counts of this clonotype. The gene calls are TRBV1 and TRBJ1-3; the table's D call of TRBD1 was not tested on the DNA. TRBV1 is tagged as a pseudogene. The CDR3 is made up of 16 amino acids. The CDR3 reads CTSSHGTRSSGNTIYF. The CDR3 DNA reads TGCACCAGCAGCCACGGGACACGGAGCTCTGGAAACACCATATATTTT.

This clonotype turned up a few times. The chain combines TRBV7-2 with TRBJ2-5, with TRBD2 identical over 9 bases. The CDR3 length is 18 residues. Germline values: CDR1 SGHTA, CDR2 FQGNSA. The ends lost 1 base at V and 4 bases at J; junction bases unmatched: 13. The CDR3 region is CASSLVGSGGPVAETQYF. CDR3 in DNA: TGTGCCAGCAGCTTAGTGGGTAGCGGGGGCCCTGTCGCAGAGACCCAGTACTTC.

This clonotype came up a few times. The chain joins TRBV11-2 to TRBJ1-4; D is ambiguous. This CDR3 has 15 amino acids. CDR1 and CDR2 from the germline V gene are SGHAT and FQNNGV. Between the trimmed V and J ends, which lost 1 base and 1 base, there was a span of 7 bases. The CDR3 coding sequence is TGTGCCAGCAGCTTAGCGCGGGGAACTAATGAAAAACTGTTTTTT. Translation gives CASSLARGTNEKLFF. Looking up the rest from reference TRBV11-2 and TRBJ1-4 gives the full variable domain: EAGVAQSPRYKIIEKRQSVAFWCNPISGHATLYWYQQILGQGPKLLIQFQNNGVVDDSQLPKDRFSAERLKGVDSTLKIQPAKLEDSAVYLCASSLARGTNEKLFFGSGTQLSVL.

This clonotype has just a few counts. The chain couples TRBV12-3 or TRBV12-4 to TRBJ1-6; TRBD1 is a possible D gene (6 bases). The CDR3 consists of 15 residues. V was trimmed by 5 bases and J by 9 bases, leaving 17 bases between them. CDR3 DNA: TGTGCCAGCAGTCCACAGGGTTCCTCGCTTTCACCCCTCCACTTT. Encoded protein: CASSPQGSSLSPLHF.

The V call is TRBV4-1, the J call TRBJ1-1, with 7 bases aligning to TRBD1. CDR1 and CDR2 from the germline V gene are MGHRA and YSYEKL. This CDR3 region has 17 residues. Trimming cost V 0 bases and J 0 bases; bases outside gene matches: 7. DNA for the CDR3: TGCGCCAGCAGCCAAGATGGAGGGGGCTATTTGAACACTGAAGCTTTCTTT. Protein: CASSQDGGGYLNTEAFF.

This clonotype has only a few counts. V is TRBV7-9 and J is TRBJ2-2; a weak D match, TRBD1 (5 bases). The CDR3 loop spans 15 amino acids. Germline values: CDR1 SEHNR, CDR2 FQNEAQ (reference sequence). V was trimmed by 1 base and J by 4 bases, leaving 10 bases between them. DNA for the CDR3: TGTGCCAGCAGCTTAGTCCGTAGGGGCACCGGGGAGCTGTTTTTT. It is translated as CASSLVRRGTGELFF.

This clonotype has at least ten counts. V gene TRBV12-3 or TRBV12-4 combines with J gene TRBJ1-1, with a tentative D call TRBD1 (5 bases). Between the trimmed V and J ends, which lost 6 bases and 1 base, there was a span of 9 bases. This CDR3 region has 13 residues. CDR3 sequence (DNA): TGTGCCAGCAGCCGCACAGGGAACACTGAAGCTTTCTTT. It translates to CASSRTGNTEAFF.

The chain links TRBV28 to TRBJ2-5, with D hard to call. The CDR3 loop spans 12 amino acids. Between the trimmed V and J ends, which lost 4 bases and 5 bases, there was a span of 8 bases. Germline V gene data show CDR1 as MDHEN and CDR2 as SYDVKM. This CDR3 reads CASSSPPETQYF. CDR3 DNA sequence: TGTGCCAGCAGTTCCCCGCCGGAGACCCAGTACTTC.

The chain carries TRBV5-4 and TRBJ1-2; 8 bases fit TRBD1. V trimming: 8 bases; J trimming: 2 bases; junction bases outside the gene matches: 5. CDR3 length: 13 amino acids. Looked up from germline, CDR1 is SGHNT and CDR2 is YYREEE (reference sequence). The CDR3 region is CASSGQGNYGYTF. In nucleotides, the CDR3 is TGTGCCAGTTCCGGACAGGGAAACTATGGCTACACCTTC.